Following are 17 T cell receptor beta chains from one sample sequenced in a study of T cells in localized non-small cell lung cancer. Libraries were prepared by immunoSEQ multiplex PCR; TCRdb keeps only in-frame clonotypes and omits some of them. The repertoire includes around 91,000 clones, approximately 88% of them detected once, and about 15% sits in the top ten. Source: peripheral blood, taken before any cancer treatment. All receptors derive from a man between 40 and 70 years old with stage I squamous cell lung carcinoma.

Regarding this clone: Other DNA sequences in this sample translate to the same CDR3. This chain links TRBV5-1 with TRBJ2-5, with TRBD2 as a possible D gene (5 bases). Germline V gives CDR1 SGHRS, CDR2 YFSETQ. This CDR3 comprises 12 residues. Trimming removed 2 bases from V and 4 bases from J, with 6 bases in between. The CDR3 sequence is CASSLGRETQYF. The CDR3 DNA sequence: TGCGCCAGCAGCTTAGGGAGAGAGACCCAGTACTTC.

V and J are TRBV25-1 and TRBJ1-1; D is unclear. V dropped 4 bases and J dropped 4 bases, with 16 bases sitting between them. Looked up from germline, CDR1 is MGHDK and CDR2 is SYGVNS. The CDR3 totals 15 residues. The CDR3 DNA sequence: TGTGCCAGCAGTGTCCTGGGGATGAGTGGCACTGAAGCTTTCTTT. Its translation: CASSVLGMSGTEAFF.

V gene TRBV5-1 combines with J gene TRBJ1-1; weak D call: TRBD1 (6 bases). Germline V gene lookup returns CDR1 SGHRS and CDR2 YFSETQ. The CDR3 is 16 residues long. The germline V and J ends were trimmed by 0 bases and 6 bases, with 18 bases remaining between them. The CDR3 DNA is TGCGCCAGCAGCTTGGCCGGCGGGGGGCGGGTCGCTGAAGCTTTCTTT. Protein: CASSLAGGGRVAEAFF.

The genes are TRBV5-1 and TRBJ1-1; possibly TRBD1 for D (5 bases). Per germline, CDR1 SGHRS and CDR2 YFSETQ. The V and J ends lost 0 bases and 3 bases respectively, with 15 bases between them. The CDR3 runs to 16 residues. Here the CDR3 DNA reads TGCGCCAGCAGCTTGGAGGCAGGGATTGGATACACTGAAGCTTTCTTT. It codes for CASSLEAGIGYTEAFF.

V gene TRBV19 combines with J gene TRBJ1-5; possible D gene TRBD1, 5 bases. The CDR3 contains 15 residues. CDR1 and CDR2 (germline): LNHDA, SQIVND (reference sequence). The V end lost 0 bases, the J end lost 6 bases, and 12 bases lay between the germline ends. The CDR3 sequence: CASSIDLRGGQPQHF. DNA for the CDR3: TGTGCCAGTAGTATAGATCTGCGGGGCGGTCAGCCCCAGCATTTT.

This chain connects TRBV7-2 to TRBJ1-3; D gene ambiguous. CDR1 is SGHTA and CDR2 is FQGNSA in the germline V gene. V lost 5 bases to trimming and J lost 1 base, with 12 bases between them. The CDR3 spans 15 residues. The CDR3 bases are TGTGCCAGCAGCCCCCACGGGTGGTCTGGAAACACCATATATTTT. Encoded protein: CASSPHGWSGNTIYF.

In this sample, this clone turned up once. The genes are TRBV9 and TRBJ2-7; 8 bases are a match to TRBD2. The V and J ends lost 4 bases and 1 base, in that order; junction bases with no gene match: 13. The CDR3 runs 17 residues. From germline, CDR1 is SGDLS and CDR2 YYNGEE. The CDR3: CASSPLGARGASYEQYF. As DNA, the CDR3 is TGTGCCAGCAGCCCACTAGGGGCGCGGGGGGCGTCCTACGAGCAGTACTTC.

The V call is TRBV15, the J call TRBJ2-2; tentatively, D is TRBD1 (6 bases). This CDR3 has 16 residues. In germline, CDR1 is LNHNV, CDR2 YYDKDF (reference sequence). Trimming shortened V by 0 bases and J by 7 bases, and 15 bases separated the two germline ends. The CDR3 DNA sequence: TGTGCCACCAGCAGAGATCTGTGGGGGCATGGCGGGGAGCTGTTTTTT. This gives the protein CATSRDLWGHGGELFF.

This chain joins TRBV7-2 and TRBJ2-3; 9 bases map to TRBD1. V was clipped by 5 bases and J by 2 bases; unmatched bases: 11. CDR1 is SGHTA, CDR2 FQGNSA, per germline. The CDR3 is made up of 17 amino acids. The CDR3 bases are TGTGCCAGCAGCACAGGGGGCTCCAAATCTGACACAGATACGCAGTATTTT. It translates to CASSTGGSKSDTDTQYF.

The chain employs TRBV7-3 and TRBJ2-2, with D perhaps matching TRBD1 or TRBD2 (6 bases each). The length of the CDR3 is 17 residues. Trimming took 0 bases from V and 5 from J, leaving 16 bases between them. Germline V CDR1 and CDR2: SGHTA, FQGTGA. CDR3 in amino acids: CASSLTGGRSLTGELFF. CDR3 sequence (DNA): TGTGCCAGCAGCTTAACGGGGGGCCGCAGTCTGACCGGGGAGCTGTTTTTT.

The V gene is TRBV18, the J gene TRBJ2-7; D remains ambiguous. Trimming took off 0 bases at V and 2 bases at J, with 11 bases between the two ends. The CDR3 loop spans 15 amino acids. Germline CDR1 is KGHSH and CDR2 is LQKENI. Here the CDR3 reads CASSPPSGSTYEQYF. CDR3 in DNA: TGTGCCAGCTCACCACCTTCAGGTTCGACCTACGAGCAGTACTTC.

J is TRBJ2-7 and V is TRBV9, with 7 positions matching TRBD2. This CDR3 is built from 14 residues. The ends lost 0 bases at V and 5 bases at J; junction bases unmatched: 5. Germline-derived CDR1 and CDR2 are SGDLS and YYNGEE. The CDR3 loop is CASSVGGGRDEQYF. The CDR3, as DNA: TGTGCCAGCAGCGTAGGGGGAGGGCGAGACGAGCAGTACTTC.

Written as DNA, the CDR3 is TGTGCCAGCAGTGAATTCCCCCCAGGACTGAACACTGAAGCTTTCTTT. It is translated as CASSEFPPGLNTEAFF. This chain joins TRBV6-1 and TRBJ1-1; D remains unclear. CDR1 and CDR2 (germline): MNHNS, SASEGT. The length of the CDR3 is 16 residues. V gave up 2 bases and J gave up 0 bases, with 13 bases separating them.

There are a few counts of this clone. The V and J genes are TRBV28 and TRBJ1-2; D is ambiguous. V gave up 10 bases and J gave up 0 bases, with 12 bases separating them. In germline, CDR1 is MDHEN, CDR2 SYDVKM. The CDR3 is made up of 13 amino acids. CDR3 region: CATWSSANYGYTF. DNA of the CDR3: TGTGCCACTTGGTCTAGCGCTAACTATGGCTACACCTTC.

This clone was observed a single time. The rearrangement joins TRBV6-1 to TRBJ2-2, with 10 bases fitting TRBD1. The CDR3 loop spans 15 amino acids. The germline V gene has CDR1 MNHNS and CDR2 SASEGT. Germline trimming cut 9 bases from V and 7 bases from J; bases unmatched to any gene: 11. This chain's CDR3 is CARGAWTGGYGELFF. The CDR3 DNA follows: TGTGCCAGAGGGGCTTGGACAGGGGGTTACGGGGAGCTGTTTTTT.

V gene TRBV18 combines with J gene TRBJ1-1; the D is unclear. Looked up from germline, CDR1 is KGHSH and CDR2 is LQKENI. The CDR3 has 16 amino acids. V lost 3 bases to trimming and J lost 0 bases, with 14 bases between them. As DNA, the CDR3 is TGTGCCAGCTCACCGGTTATGAGGGCGATGAACACTGAAGCTTTCTTT. This codes for CASSPVMRAMNTEAFF.

The chain joins TRBV5-4 to TRBJ2-2, with TRBD1 as a possible D gene (6 bases). CDR1 SGHNT and CDR2 YYREEE come from the germline V gene (reference sequence). The CDR3 covers 14 residues. V lost 3 bases to trimming and J lost 6 bases, with 12 bases between them. For the CDR3, the DNA is TGTGCCAGCAGCTACCCACAGGGCGCCGGGGAGCTGTTTTTT. Its translation: CASSYPQGAGELFF.